Sequencing of this T cell receptor beta chain was carried out in a study of blood T cell repertoires in COVID-19. Germline lookup yields CDR1 KGHSH and CDR2 LQKENI. CDR3 length: 14 amino acids. The ends were cut back, 0 bases at V and 4 bases at J, with 6 bases in the middle. Authors' methods: Reference gene primers were amplified, and this amplification served to estimate nucleated cell counts. Measured with immunoSEQ multiplex PCR; TCRdb has only the in-frame clones, and not every one. Clone size and the V and J calls come from that table; the DNA yielded D and trimming. The sample holds 120,000 to 150,000 clones, around four fifths seen once.

Sequencing used peripheral blood. This sequence was found in a woman aged 40 to 55 with active or convalescent COVID-19. The J gene is TRBJ2-2, the V gene TRBV18, with D perhaps TRBD2 (6 bases). Here the CDR3 reads CASSPPEGTGELFF. The CDR3 DNA sequence: TGTGCCAGCTCACCACCGGAGGGCACCGGGGAGCTGTTTTTT.